This T cell receptor (beta chain) stems from a study of T cell responses to AZD1222 COVID-19 vaccine. Germline values: CDR1 MNHEY, CDR2 SVGAGI. With 7 bases removed from V and 6 bases from J, the gap between germline ends came to 16 bases. The length of the CDR3 is 14 residues. The repertoire was sequenced with immunoSEQ multiplex PCR; TCRdb's copy has only in-frame clones and lacks some. The sample has more than 110,000 clones, 92% seen once. The chain employs TRBV6-5 and TRBJ2-1, with D possibly being TRBD1 (5 bases). This receptor was identified in an adult who received the AZD1222 COVID-19 vaccine. The material sequenced was peripheral blood, taken 28 days after the second AZD1222 dose. CDR3 sequence (DNA): TGTGCCAGCACTGGGGCCAAAGGGCTCAATGAGCAGTTCTTC. Translating it yields CASTGAKGLNEQFF.